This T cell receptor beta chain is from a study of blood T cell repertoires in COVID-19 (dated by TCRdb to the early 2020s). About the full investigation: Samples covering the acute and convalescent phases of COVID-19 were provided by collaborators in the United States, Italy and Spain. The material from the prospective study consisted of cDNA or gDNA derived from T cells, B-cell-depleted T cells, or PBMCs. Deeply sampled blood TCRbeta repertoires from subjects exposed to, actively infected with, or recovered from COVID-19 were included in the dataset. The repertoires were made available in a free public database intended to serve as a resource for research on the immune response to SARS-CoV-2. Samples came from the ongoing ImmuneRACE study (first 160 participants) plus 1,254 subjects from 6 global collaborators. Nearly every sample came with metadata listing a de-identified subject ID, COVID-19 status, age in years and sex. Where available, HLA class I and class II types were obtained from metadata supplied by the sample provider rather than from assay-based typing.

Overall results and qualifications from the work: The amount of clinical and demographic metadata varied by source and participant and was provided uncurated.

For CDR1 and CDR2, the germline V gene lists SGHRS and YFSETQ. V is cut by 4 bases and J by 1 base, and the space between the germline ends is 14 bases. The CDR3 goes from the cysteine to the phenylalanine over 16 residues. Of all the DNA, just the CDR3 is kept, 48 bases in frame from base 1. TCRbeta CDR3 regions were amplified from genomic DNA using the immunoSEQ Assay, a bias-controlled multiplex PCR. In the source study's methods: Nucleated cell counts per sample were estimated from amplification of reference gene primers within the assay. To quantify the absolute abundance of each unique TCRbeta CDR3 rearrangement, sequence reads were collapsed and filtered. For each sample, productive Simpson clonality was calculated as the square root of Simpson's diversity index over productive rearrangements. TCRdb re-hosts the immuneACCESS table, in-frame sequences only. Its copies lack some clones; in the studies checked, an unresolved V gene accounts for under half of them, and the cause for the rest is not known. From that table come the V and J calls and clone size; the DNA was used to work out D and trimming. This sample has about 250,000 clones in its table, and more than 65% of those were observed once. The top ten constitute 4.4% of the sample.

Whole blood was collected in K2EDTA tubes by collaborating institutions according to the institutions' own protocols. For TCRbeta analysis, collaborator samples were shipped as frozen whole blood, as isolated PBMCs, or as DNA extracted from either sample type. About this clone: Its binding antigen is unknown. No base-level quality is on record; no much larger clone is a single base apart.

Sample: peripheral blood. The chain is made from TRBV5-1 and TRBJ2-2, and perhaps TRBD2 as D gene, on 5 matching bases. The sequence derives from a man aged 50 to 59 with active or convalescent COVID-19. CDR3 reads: CASSPRTSLNTGELFF. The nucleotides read TGCGCCAGCAGCCCGCGGACTTCTTTGAACACCGGGGAGCTGTTTTTT.